A single sample is the source of the 27 T cell receptor beta chains below, sequenced in a study of response to subunit inactivated influenza vaccine. TCRdb passed the RT-PCR reads through MiXCR, listing each CDR3 protein once. The table records 710,000 or so distinct CDR3 sequences, approximately 14% of them present only once. Sequenced material: PBMCs from blood, taken 12 days after vaccination. Receptor source: a man between 45 and 60 years old who received an inactivated influenza vaccine.

The V and J genes are TRBV5-6 and TRBJ2-7; no reliable D call. Germline assignment: CDR1 SGHDT and CDR2 YYEEEE. The CDR3 totals 14 residues. Between the trimmed V and J ends, which lost 4 bases and 2 bases, there was a span of 13 bases. The CDR3 reads CASSPLREPYEQYF. For the CDR3, the DNA is TGTGCCAGCAGCCCTTTACGAGAGCCCTACGAGCAGTACTTC.

The chain joins TRBV27 to TRBJ2-1, with 8 nucleotides matching TRBD2. Germline V gene data show CDR1 as MNHEY and CDR2 as SMNVEV (reference sequence). This CDR3 spans 16 amino acids. Trimming cost V 5 bases and J 3 bases; bases outside gene matches: 9. CDR3 sequence (DNA): TGTGCCAGCAGTCCCACAGCGGGGGCTCTCTACAATGAGCAGTTCTTC. Its translation: CASSPTAGALYNEQFF.

This clonotype was seen a few times. This sequence joins TRBV10-2 and TRBJ1-5; 7 bases line up with TRBD1. Trimming at V came to 7 bases and at J to 12 bases, leaving 12 bases not matched to a gene. Germline V gene sequence: CDR1 WSHSY, CDR2 SAAADI. CDR3 length equals 13 residues. The chain's CDR3 is CASNGQVGQGQHF. The CDR3 bases are TGCGCCAGCAATGGACAGGTGGGTCAGGGCCAGCATTTT.

This clonotype has more than one count but fewer than ten. The gene calls are TRBV10-3 and TRBJ2-2; the D is unclear. This CDR3 is built from 13 residues. CDR1 is ENHRY and CDR2 is SYGVKD in the germline V gene. V lost 7 bases, J lost 4 bases, and 10 bases lay in between. CDR3 DNA sequence: TGTGCCATCAAGGATAAACCCACCGGGGAGCTGTTTTTT. The encoded protein is CAIKDKPTGELFF.

The genes are TRBV29-1 and TRBJ2-2, with D unclear. The germline gives CDR1 SQVTM, CDR2 ANQGSEA. This CDR3 region has 16 residues. V was clipped by 2 bases and J by 1 base, with 14 bases between them. The CDR3 sequence is CSVEYRASGNTGELFF. CDR3 nucleotide sequence: TGCAGCGTTGAATACAGAGCGTCGGGGAACACCGGGGAGCTGTTTTTT.

The sample holds a few counts of this clonotype. V usage is TRBV20-1 and J usage is TRBJ1-4, with D unresolved. Germline V gene lookup returns CDR1 DFQATT and CDR2 SNEGSKA (reference sequence). CDR3 length equals 14 residues. The V end lost 6 bases, the J end lost 7 bases, and 18 bases lay between the germline ends. The CDR3 loop reads CSARRAGGREKLFF. CDR3 bases: TGCAGTGCCAGGAGGGCAGGAGGGCGTGAAAAACTGTTTTTT.

Comment on this clonotype: A much larger clone lies a single base off, so this may be a read error. CDR3 nucleotide sequence: TGTGCCATCAGCTCCCGGGACGATAACATTCAGTACTTC. It encodes CAISSRDDNIQYF. The V and J genes are TRBV5-5 and TRBJ2-4, with D perhaps matching TRBD1 or TRBD2 (5 bases each). CDR3 length: 13 amino acids. CDR1 and CDR2 (germline): SGHKS, YYEKEE (reference sequence).

This clonotype was observed a handful of times. The CDR3 protein is CASSPRTSIHGYTF. Written as DNA, the CDR3 is TGTGCCAGCAGTCCGAGGACATCAATACATGGCTACACCTTC. This rearrangement joins TRBV12-3 or TRBV12-4 to TRBJ1-2, with D maybe TRBD1 (5 bases). Deletions cut 5 bases from V and 6 bases from J, with 16 bases between. The CDR3 spans 14 residues.

This clonotype was seen repeatedly, ten times or more. The chain joins TRBV7-8 to TRBJ1-6; TRBD1 aligns across 9 bases. CDR1 is SGHVS, CDR2 FQNEAQ, per germline. The CDR3 sequence is 16 residues long. V trimming: 0 bases; J trimming: 12 bases; junction bases outside the gene matches: 9. CDR3 residues: CASSLALGQGFQPLHF. The DNA for the CDR3 is TGTGCCAGCAGCTTAGCGCTGGGACAGGGTTTCCAACCCCTCCACTTT.

This clonotype appeared a few times. The chain joins TRBV11-1 to TRBJ2-1, with a weak D call TRBD1 (6 bases). CDR1 SGHAT and CDR2 FQDESV come from the germline V gene (reference sequence). V was clipped by 5 bases and J by 12 bases, with 17 bases between them. The CDR3 is 13 residues long. CDR3 residues: CASSPRGREGQFF. The CDR3 DNA is TGTGCCAGCAGCCCCAGGGGACGTGAGGGGCAGTTCTTC.

This clonotype was counted a few times. The chain combines TRBV20-1 with TRBJ2-1; either TRBD1 or TRBD2 may fit D (7 bases each). The CDR3 contains 17 residues. The V gene lost 0 bases and the J gene lost 7 bases, with 22 bases spanning the gap. Germline V CDR1 and CDR2: DFQATT, SNEGSKA (reference sequence). DNA of the CDR3: TGCAGTGCTAGAGACGCCAGGGGGAGCGGGGCCAGGAATGAGCAGTTCTTC. Encoded protein: CSARDARGSGARNEQFF.

The chain employs TRBV7-2 and TRBJ1-4; tentatively, D is TRBD1 (6 bases). Trimming removed 5 bases from V and 3 bases from J, with 13 bases in between. The CDR3 sequence is 15 residues long. Germline CDR1 reads SGHTA; CDR2 reads FQGNSA. CDR3 nucleotides: TGTGCCAGCAGCCTAAGGGGGATGGCTAATGAAAAACTGTTTTTT. This sequence encodes CASSLRGMANEKLFF.

The chain is built from TRBV6-2 or TRBV6-3 and TRBJ2-1; D is unresolved. Looked up from germline, CDR1 is MNHEY and CDR2 is SVGEGT. V was trimmed by 0 bases and J by 6 bases, leaving 6 bases between them. The CDR3 consists of 13 residues. The CDR3 nucleotides are TGTGCCAGCAGTTACTCTCGTCTCAATGAGCAGTTCTTC. Amino acids: CASSYSRLNEQFF.

The J gene is TRBJ2-7, the V gene TRBV20-1; D call uncertain. This CDR3 region has 16 residues. The V gene's germline CDR1 is DFQATT and CDR2 SNEGSKA (reference sequence). V lost 1 base, J lost 2 bases, and 18 bases lay in between. In DNA, the CDR3 is TGCAGTGCTAGAGCATCTATGTGGCAGAGGACCTACGAGCAGTACTTC. It is translated as CSARASMWQRTYEQYF.

The chain has TRBV10-3 and TRBJ2-7, with D hard to call. Trimming took off 2 bases at V and 3 bases at J, with 5 bases between the two ends. The CDR3 loop spans 12 amino acids. The V gene's germline CDR1 is ENHRY and CDR2 SYGVKD. Written as DNA, the CDR3 is TGTGCCATCAGTGAGGTCGACTACGAGCAGTACTTC. Its protein product is CAISEVDYEQYF.

This clonotype came up a few times. The gene calls are TRBV4-2 and TRBJ2-2; perhaps D is TRBD1 or TRBD2 (5 bases each). The V and J ends lost 5 bases and 1 base respectively, with 23 bases between them. The CDR3 has 19 amino acids. CDR1 is LGHNA and CDR2 is YNFKEQ in the germline V gene. The CDR3 region is CASSTKKQTGTENTGELFF. The CDR3 nucleotides read TGTGCCAGCAGCACTAAAAAGCAAACCGGGACCGAGAACACCGGGGAGCTGTTTTTT.

The rearrangement joins TRBV29-1 to TRBJ2-3; D might be TRBD1 (6 bases). Germline V lookup: CDR1 SQVTM, CDR2 ANQGSEA. This CDR3 is 11 amino acids long. V lost 7 bases, J lost 3 bases, and 8 bases lay in between. CDR3: CSAGQTDTQYF. In DNA form, the CDR3 reads TGCAGCGCAGGACAGACAGATACGCAGTATTTT.

The chain couples TRBV6-1 to TRBJ2-7; TRBD2 matches at 8 bases. Germline V gene sequence: CDR1 MNHNS, CDR2 SASEGT. V shed 6 bases and J 0 bases; nucleotides not matched to a gene: 7. This CDR3 comprises 15 residues. CDR3 nucleotide sequence: TGTGCCAGCAGGAAGACTAGCGACAACTCCTACGAGCAGTACTTC. Its translation is CASRKTSDNSYEQYF.

In its sample, this clonotype was seen a few times. J is TRBJ2-2 and V is TRBV5-6, with D perhaps given as TRBD1 or TRBD2 (5 bases each). CDR1 SGHDT and CDR2 YYEEEE come from the germline V gene. This CDR3 is 16 amino acids long. The ends were cut back, 0 bases at V and 3 bases at J, with 12 bases in the middle. The CDR3: CASSLAWGRDTGELFF. CDR3 bases: TGTGCCAGCAGCTTGGCCTGGGGACGGGACACCGGGGAGCTGTTTTTT.

This clonotype was found once. The chain joins TRBV5-5 to TRBJ2-1; the match to TRBD1 covers 7 bases. The CDR3 sequence is 15 residues long. The germline V gene encodes CDR1 SGHKS and CDR2 YYEKEE (reference sequence). Trimming cost V 5 bases and J 0 bases; bases outside gene matches: 5. CDR3 nucleotide sequence: TGTGCCAGCAGGGACGACAGGGTCTCCTACAATGAGCAGTTCTTC. Protein sequence: CASRDDRVSYNEQFF.

This clonotype occurred a few times. The chain carries TRBV10-3 and TRBJ2-7, with D hard to call. The V and J ends lost 0 bases and 6 bases respectively, with 12 bases between them. The length of the CDR3 is 14 residues. Germline CDR1 is ENHRY and CDR2 is SYGVKD. CDR3 nucleotide sequence: TGTGCCATCAGTGAGTCGGGATCTATAGGCGAGCAGTACTTC. Protein sequence: CAISESGSIGEQYF.

Remarks on this clonotype: A read error may account for a junction end that differs from germline. CDR3: CASSYVPYYGYSF. The CDR3 DNA reads TGTGCCAGCAGTTACGTTCCGTACTATGGCTACTCCTTC. The chain uses TRBV6-2 or TRBV6-3 and TRBJ1-2; D unresolved. The germline gives CDR1 MNHEY, CDR2 SVGEGT. The CDR3 length is 13 residues.

This clonotype was counted at least ten times. The chain is built from TRBV4-1 and TRBJ1-1; D perhaps matches TRBD1 (6 bases). Trimming took off 2 bases at V and 1 base at J, with 17 bases between the two ends. From germline, CDR1 is MGHRA and CDR2 YSYEKL. The CDR3 is 17 amino acids. The CDR3 DNA follows: TGCGCCAGCAGCCAAAAAGGAATCAGGGGAAGGAACACTGAAGCTTTCTTT. The encoded protein is CASSQKGIRGRNTEAFF.

This clonotype came up a few times. The chain couples TRBV12-3 or TRBV12-4 to TRBJ1-1; D remains unclear. This CDR3 has 13 residues. Trimming removed 3 bases at V and 10 bases at J, with 15 bases between. The CDR3 loop is CASSFGQTSGAFF. In DNA form, the CDR3 reads TGTGCCAGCAGTTTCGGTCAGACTTCAGGAGCTTTCTTT.

This clonotype appeared a single time. The CDR3 protein is CAISDPSTYEQYF. The CDR3 DNA is TGTGCCATCAGTGATCCCTCTACCTACGAGCAGTACTTC. This chain uses TRBV10-3 with TRBJ2-7; no clear D gene. This CDR3 is built from 13 residues. CDR1 and CDR2 (germline): ENHRY, SYGVKD. V lost 3 bases and J 2 bases, leaving 8 bases between the germline ends.

This clonotype has more than one count but fewer than ten. This chain connects TRBV9 to TRBJ1-3; D is uncertain. Between the trimmed V and J ends, which lost 3 bases and 0 bases, there was a span of 16 bases. Per germline, CDR1 SGDLS and CDR2 YYNGEE. The length of the CDR3 is 17 residues. CDR3 protein: CASSAHLTGLSGNTIYF. CDR3 coding DNA: TGTGCCAGCAGCGCCCACCTGACGGGCCTCTCTGGAAACACCATATATTTT. Supplemented by reference TRBV9 and TRBJ1-3, the full variable domain reads DSGVTQTPKHLITATGQRVTLRCSPRSGDLSVYWYQQSLDQGLQFLIQYYNGEERAKGNILERFSAQQFPDLHSELNLSSLELGDSALYFCASSAHLTGLSGNTIYFGEGSWLTVV.

The V call is TRBV29-1, the J call TRBJ2-1, with 14 bases identical to TRBD2. Looked up from germline, CDR1 is SQVTM and CDR2 is ANQGSEA. There are 15 residues in the CDR3. V shed 7 bases, J shed 6 bases, and the junction held 8 bases outside the gene matches. DNA of the CDR3: TGCAGCGGGAAAAAAGGACTAGCGGGAGGCAATGAGCAGTTCTTC. Residues: CSGKKGLAGGNEQFF.